Sequencing of this TCR beta chain was carried out in a study of blood T cell repertoires in COVID-19. Study-wide background: Collection of acute and convalescent COVID-19 samples took place in the United States, Italy and Spain.

Study members were between roughly 18 and 100 years old and lived in 25 or so US regions. Clinical history as reported by participants underpinned cohort assignment. Generated by immunoSEQ multiplex PCR, the TCRdb table keeps only in-frame clones and is missing some. The data show about 260,000 clones, more than 75% seen once. Trimming left V 2 bases short and J 4 bases short, with 11 bases between. The CDR3 runs 15 residues. Germline CDR1 and CDR2: MDHEN and SYDVKM. This clone was recorded only once. The sequence came from a woman aged 45-60 years who had recovered from COVID-19. Sequencing was carried out using PBMCs or T cells enriched from blood (not recorded which). This chain joins TRBV28 and TRBJ1-4; the D gene is possibly TRBD1 (5 bases). This CDR3 reads CASSLGGLNNEKLFF. CDR3 DNA: TGTGCCAGCAGTTTAGGGGGACTAAATAATGAAAAACTGTTTTTT.